This T cell receptor beta chain was obtained from a study of blood T cell repertoires in COVID-19. Study summary: T cells, B-cell-depleted T cells, or PBMCs supplied cDNA or gDNA.

Original analysis: Estimates of nucleated cell counts were drawn from the amplification of reference gene primers. Profiled with immunoSEQ multiplex PCR; TCRdb holds only in-frame clones, not every one. The V and J calls and clone size come from that table; D and trimming were worked out from the DNA. The sample carries approximately 230,000 clones, 86% recorded once. The V gene end was trimmed by 5 bases and the J gene end by 7 bases; junction bases not matched to a gene: 4. Per the germline V gene, CDR1 is MNHEY and CDR2 is SVGAGI. The CDR3 consists of 13 residues. The chain links TRBV6-5 to TRBJ1-4, with 7 bases that match TRBD1. The sample was peripheral blood. This receptor was identified in a man younger than 40 who had recovered from COVID-19. The CDR3 protein is CASSTNRGEKLFF. The DNA for the CDR3 is TGTGCCAGCAGTACCAACAGGGGTGAAAAACTGTTTTTT.